This TCR beta chain was profiled in a study of cytomegalovirus exposure and HLA in healthy donors. The PCR contained 60 Vbeta and 13 Jbeta primers. The method was immunoSEQ multiplex PCR; TCRdb's version includes in-frame clones alone and lacks a portion of them. Among fewer than 250,000 clones listed, approximately 80% were seen once. CDR1 is SNHLY and CDR2 is FYNNEI in the germline V gene. The CDR3 totals 14 residues. The V segment lost 4 bases and the J segment 6 bases; nucleotides outside the gene matches: 6. The J gene is TRBJ2-1, the V gene TRBV2, with 7 bases aligning to TRBD2. Specimen: PBMCs. This receptor was identified in a man aged 40-55 years in good health and CMV-seropositive. The CDR3 DNA reads as TGTGCCAGCAGTGCGTCGGGAGGAGGCAATGAGCAGTTCTTC. This encodes CASSASGGGNEQFF.